The T cell receptor (beta chain) under discussion was sequenced for a study of OX40 agonist ivuxolimab in advanced cancers. This CDR3 is 17 amino acids long. Germline trimming cut 3 bases from V and 5 bases from J; bases unmatched to any gene: 15. Per the germline V gene, CDR1 is LGHNA and CDR2 is YNFKEQ. The study sampled blood at baseline, cycle 4 day 1, and cycle 7 day 1. The protocol was immunoSEQ multiplex PCR, while the TCRdb copy is restricted to in-frame clones and leaves out a portion. This table has around 99,000 clones, approximately 90% appearing once. The clonotype was recovered from an adult with an advanced solid tumor such as melanoma, head and neck, liver or kidney cancer. The sequenced sample was CD4+ or CD8+ T cells sorted from blood, obtained in a trial of the OX40 agonist ivuxolimab. J is TRBJ2-7 and V is TRBV4-2, with 8 bases aligning to TRBD1. CDR3: CASSHFTGGTGLDEQYF. CDR3 nucleotide sequence: TGTGCCAGCAGCCACTTCACAGGGGGAACAGGGTTAGACGAGCAGTACTTC.